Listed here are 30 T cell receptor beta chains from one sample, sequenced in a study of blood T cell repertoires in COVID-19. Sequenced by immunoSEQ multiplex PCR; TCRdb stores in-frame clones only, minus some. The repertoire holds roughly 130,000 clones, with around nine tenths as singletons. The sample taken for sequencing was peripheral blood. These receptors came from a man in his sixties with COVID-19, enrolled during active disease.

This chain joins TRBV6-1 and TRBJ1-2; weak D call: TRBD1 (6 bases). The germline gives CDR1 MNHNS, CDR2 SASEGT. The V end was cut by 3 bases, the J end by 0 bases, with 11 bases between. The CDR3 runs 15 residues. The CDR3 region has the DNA TGTGCCAGCAGTGACACAGGGTTAGCTAACTATGGCTACACCTTC. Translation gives CASSDTGLANYGYTF.

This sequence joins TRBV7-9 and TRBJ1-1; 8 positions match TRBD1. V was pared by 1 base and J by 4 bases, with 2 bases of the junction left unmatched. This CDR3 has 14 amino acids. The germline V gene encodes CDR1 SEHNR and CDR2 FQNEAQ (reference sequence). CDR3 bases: TGTGCCAGCAGCTTAGGACAGGGGAGCACTGAAGCTTTCTTT. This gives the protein CASSLGQGSTEAFF.

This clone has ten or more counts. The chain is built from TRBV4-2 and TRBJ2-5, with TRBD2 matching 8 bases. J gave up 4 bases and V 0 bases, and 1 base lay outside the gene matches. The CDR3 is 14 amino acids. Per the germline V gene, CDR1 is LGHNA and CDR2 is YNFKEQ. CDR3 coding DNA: TGTGCCAGCAGCCAAGATGCGGGGGGAGAGACCCAGTACTTC. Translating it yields CASSQDAGGETQYF.

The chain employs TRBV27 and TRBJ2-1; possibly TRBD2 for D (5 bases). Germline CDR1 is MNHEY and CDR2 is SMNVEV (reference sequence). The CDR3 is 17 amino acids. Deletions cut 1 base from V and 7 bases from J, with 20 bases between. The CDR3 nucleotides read TGTGCCAGCAGTTTATACGGGGAACTAGTCGAGGTGAATGAGCAGTTCTTC. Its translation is CASSLYGELVEVNEQFF.

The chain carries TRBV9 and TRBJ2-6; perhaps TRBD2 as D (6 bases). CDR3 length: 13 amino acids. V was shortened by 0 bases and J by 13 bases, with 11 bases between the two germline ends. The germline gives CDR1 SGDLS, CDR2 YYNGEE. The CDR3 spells CASSVATGGVLTF. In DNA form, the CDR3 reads TGTGCCAGCAGCGTAGCTACTGGGGGGGTCCTGACTTTC.

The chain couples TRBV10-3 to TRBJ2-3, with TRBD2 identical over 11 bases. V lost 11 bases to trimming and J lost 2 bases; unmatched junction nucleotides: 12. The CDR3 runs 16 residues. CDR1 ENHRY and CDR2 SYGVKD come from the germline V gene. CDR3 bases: TGTGCCGCCAGGGGGCTAGCGGGAGGCCTCACAGATACGCAGTATTTT. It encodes CAARGLAGGLTDTQYF.

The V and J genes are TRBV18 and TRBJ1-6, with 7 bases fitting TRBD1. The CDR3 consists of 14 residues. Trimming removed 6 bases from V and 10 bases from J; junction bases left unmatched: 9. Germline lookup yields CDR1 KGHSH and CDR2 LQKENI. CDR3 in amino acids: CASSPTGKRSPLHF. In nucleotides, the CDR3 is TGTGCCAGCTCGCCGACAGGGAAGAGGTCACCCCTCCACTTT.

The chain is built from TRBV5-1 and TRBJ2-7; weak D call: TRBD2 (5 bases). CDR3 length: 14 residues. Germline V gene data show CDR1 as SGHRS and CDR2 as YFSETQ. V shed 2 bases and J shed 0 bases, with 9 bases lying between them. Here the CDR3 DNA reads TGCGCCAGCAGCTTCGACGGAGGCTCCTACGAGCAGTACTTC. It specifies CASSFDGGSYEQYF.

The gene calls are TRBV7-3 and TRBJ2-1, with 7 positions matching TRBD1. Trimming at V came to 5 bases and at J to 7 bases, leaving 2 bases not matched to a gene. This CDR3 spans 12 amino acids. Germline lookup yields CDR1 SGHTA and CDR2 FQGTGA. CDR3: CASSPTGNEQFF. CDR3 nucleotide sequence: TGTGCCAGCAGCCCGACAGGGAATGAGCAGTTCTTC.

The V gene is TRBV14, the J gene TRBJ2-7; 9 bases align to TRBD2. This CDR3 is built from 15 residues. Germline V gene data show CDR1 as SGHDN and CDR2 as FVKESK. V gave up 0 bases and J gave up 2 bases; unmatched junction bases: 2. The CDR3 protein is CASSQEAGGTYEQYF. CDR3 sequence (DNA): TGTGCCAGCAGCCAAGAGGCGGGGGGGACCTACGAGCAGTACTTC.

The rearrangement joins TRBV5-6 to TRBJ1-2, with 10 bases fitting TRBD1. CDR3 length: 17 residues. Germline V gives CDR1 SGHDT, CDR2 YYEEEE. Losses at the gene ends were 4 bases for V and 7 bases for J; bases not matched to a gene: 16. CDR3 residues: CASSPGTGEFPPFGYTF. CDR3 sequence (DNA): TGTGCCAGCAGCCCCGGGACAGGGGAATTCCCTCCCTTTGGCTACACCTTC.

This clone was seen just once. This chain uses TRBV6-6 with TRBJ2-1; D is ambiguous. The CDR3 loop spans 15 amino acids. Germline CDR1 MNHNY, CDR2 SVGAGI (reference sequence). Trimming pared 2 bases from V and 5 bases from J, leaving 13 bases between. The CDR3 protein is CASSYPPSDDNEQFF. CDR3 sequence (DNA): TGTGCCAGCAGTTACCCCCCCAGCGACGACAATGAGCAGTTCTTC.

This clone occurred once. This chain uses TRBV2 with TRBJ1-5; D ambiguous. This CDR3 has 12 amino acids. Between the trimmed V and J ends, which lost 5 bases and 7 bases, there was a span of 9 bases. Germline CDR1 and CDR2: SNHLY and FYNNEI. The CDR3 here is CASSPREQPQHF. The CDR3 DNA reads TGTGCCAGCAGTCCTAGGGAGCAGCCCCAGCATTTT.

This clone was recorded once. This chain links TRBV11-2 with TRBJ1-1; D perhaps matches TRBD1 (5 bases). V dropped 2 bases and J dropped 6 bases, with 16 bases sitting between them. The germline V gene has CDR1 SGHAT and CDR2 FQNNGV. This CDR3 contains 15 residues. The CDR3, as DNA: TGTGCCAGCAGCTTAACCTCGGTAAGGGGCCCTGAAGCTTTCTTT. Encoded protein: CASSLTSVRGPEAFF.

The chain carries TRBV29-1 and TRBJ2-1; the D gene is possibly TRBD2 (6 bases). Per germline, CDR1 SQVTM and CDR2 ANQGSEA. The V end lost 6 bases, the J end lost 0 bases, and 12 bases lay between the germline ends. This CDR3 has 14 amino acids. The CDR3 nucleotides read TGCAGCGTAGGAGCGGGTTACTCCTACAATGAGCAGTTCTTC. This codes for CSVGAGYSYNEQFF.

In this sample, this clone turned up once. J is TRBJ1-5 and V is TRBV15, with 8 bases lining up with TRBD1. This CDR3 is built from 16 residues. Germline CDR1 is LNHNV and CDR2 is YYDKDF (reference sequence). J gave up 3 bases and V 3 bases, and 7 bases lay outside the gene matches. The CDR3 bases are TGTGCCACCAGCAGCGACAGGGGCTCCCTCAATCAGCCCCAGCATTTT. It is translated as CATSSDRGSLNQPQHF.

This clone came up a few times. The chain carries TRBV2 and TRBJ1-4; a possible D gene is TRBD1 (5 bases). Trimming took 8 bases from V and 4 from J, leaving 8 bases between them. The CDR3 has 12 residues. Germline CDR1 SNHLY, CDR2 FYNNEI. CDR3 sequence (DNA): TGTGCCAGCGCCAGGGTTAATGAAAAACTGTTTTTT. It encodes CASARVNEKLFF. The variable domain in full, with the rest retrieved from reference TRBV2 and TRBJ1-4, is EPEVTQTPSHQVTQMGQEVILRCVPISNHLYFYWYRQILGQKVEFLVSFYNNEISEKSEIFDDQFSVERPDGSNFTLKIRSTKLEDSAMYFCASARVNEKLFFGSGTQLSVL.

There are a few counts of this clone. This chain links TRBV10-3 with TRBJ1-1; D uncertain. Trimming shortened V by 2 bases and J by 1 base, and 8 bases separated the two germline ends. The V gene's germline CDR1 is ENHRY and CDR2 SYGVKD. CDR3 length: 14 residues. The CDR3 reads CAISEQYPNTEAFF. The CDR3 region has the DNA TGTGCCATCAGTGAGCAGTATCCGAACACTGAAGCTTTCTTT.

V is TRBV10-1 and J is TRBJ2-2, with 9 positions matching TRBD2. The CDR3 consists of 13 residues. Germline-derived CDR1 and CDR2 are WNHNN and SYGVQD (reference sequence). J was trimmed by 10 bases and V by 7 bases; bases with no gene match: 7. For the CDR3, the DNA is TGCGCCAGCAAGGCTAGCGGGACTGAGGAGCTGTTTTTT. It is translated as CASKASGTEELFF.

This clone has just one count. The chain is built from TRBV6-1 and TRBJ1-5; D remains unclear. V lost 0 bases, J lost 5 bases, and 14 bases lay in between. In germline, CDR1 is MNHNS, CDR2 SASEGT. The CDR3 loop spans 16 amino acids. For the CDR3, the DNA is TGTGCCAGCAGTGAAGCAGGGAAGGAGGCGGATCAGCCCCAGCATTTT. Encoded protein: CASSEAGKEADQPQHF.

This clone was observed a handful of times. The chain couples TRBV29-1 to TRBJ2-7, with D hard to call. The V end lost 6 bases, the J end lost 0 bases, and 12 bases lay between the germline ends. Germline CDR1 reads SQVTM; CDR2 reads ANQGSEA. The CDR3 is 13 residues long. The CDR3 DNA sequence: TGCAGCGTCCTACCTACAGCCTCCTACGAGCAGTACTTC. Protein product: CSVLPTASYEQYF.

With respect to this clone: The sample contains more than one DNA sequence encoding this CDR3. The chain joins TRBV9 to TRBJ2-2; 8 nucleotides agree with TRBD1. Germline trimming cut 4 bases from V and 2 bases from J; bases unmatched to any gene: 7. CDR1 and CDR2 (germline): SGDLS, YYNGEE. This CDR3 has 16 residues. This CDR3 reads CASSTRDRPNTGELFF. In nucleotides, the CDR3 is TGTGCCAGCAGCACTCGGGACAGGCCTAACACCGGGGAGCTGTTTTTT.

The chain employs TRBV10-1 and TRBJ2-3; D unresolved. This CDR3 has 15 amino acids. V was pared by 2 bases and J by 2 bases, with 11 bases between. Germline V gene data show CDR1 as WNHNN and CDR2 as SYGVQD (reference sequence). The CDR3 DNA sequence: TGCGCCAGCAGTGAGAGCCTAGTCCCCACAGATACGCAGTATTTT. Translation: CASSESLVPTDTQYF.

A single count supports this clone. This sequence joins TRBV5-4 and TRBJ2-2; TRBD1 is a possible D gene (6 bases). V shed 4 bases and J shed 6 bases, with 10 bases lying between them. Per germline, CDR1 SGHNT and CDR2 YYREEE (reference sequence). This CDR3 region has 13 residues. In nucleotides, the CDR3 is TGTGCCAGCAGCCCACAGGGCCCCGGGGAGCTGTTTTTT. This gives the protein CASSPQGPGELFF.

Written as DNA, the CDR3 is TGTGCCAGCAGGGGGCTTACTGAAGCTTTCTTT. Encoded protein: CASRGLTEAFF. The chain couples TRBV7-8 to TRBJ1-1, with D perhaps matching TRBD1 (5 bases). Germline V gene data show CDR1 as SGHVS and CDR2 as FQNEAQ. The CDR3 extends over 11 amino acids. Trimming took off 6 bases at V and 5 bases at J, with 7 bases between the two ends.

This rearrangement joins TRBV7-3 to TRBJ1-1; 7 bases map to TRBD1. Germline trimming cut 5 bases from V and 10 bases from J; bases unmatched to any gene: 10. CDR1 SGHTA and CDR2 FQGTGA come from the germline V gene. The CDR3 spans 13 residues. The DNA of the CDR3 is TGTGCCAGCAGCCCGAGACGAGGGGGCATAGCTTTCTTT. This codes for CASSPRRGGIAFF.

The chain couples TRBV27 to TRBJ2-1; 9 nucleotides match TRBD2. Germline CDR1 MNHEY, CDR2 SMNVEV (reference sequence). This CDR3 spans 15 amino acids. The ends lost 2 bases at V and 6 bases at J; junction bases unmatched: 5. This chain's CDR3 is CASSLRREGRNEQFF. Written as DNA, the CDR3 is TGTGCCAGCAGTTTAAGGCGGGAGGGCCGCAATGAGCAGTTCTTC.

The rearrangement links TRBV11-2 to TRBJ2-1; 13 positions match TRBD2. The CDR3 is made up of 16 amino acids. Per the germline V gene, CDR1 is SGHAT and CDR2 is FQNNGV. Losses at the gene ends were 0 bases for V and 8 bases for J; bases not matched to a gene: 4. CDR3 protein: CASSLEGTSGIDEQFF. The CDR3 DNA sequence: TGTGCCAGCAGCTTAGAAGGGACTAGCGGGATCGATGAGCAGTTCTTC.

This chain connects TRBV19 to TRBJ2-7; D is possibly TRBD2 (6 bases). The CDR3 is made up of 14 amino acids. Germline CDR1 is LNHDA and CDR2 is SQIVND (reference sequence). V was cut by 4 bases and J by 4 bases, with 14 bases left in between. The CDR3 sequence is CASSRRLDGYEQYF. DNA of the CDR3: TGTGCCAGTAGTAGGAGACTAGACGGGTACGAGCAGTACTTC.

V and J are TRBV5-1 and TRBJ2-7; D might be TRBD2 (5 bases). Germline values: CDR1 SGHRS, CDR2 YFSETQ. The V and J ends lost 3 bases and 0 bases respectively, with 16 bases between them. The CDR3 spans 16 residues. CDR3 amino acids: CASSSQGGHSSYEQYF. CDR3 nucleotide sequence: TGCGCCAGCAGCTCCCAAGGCGGGCACAGCTCCTACGAGCAGTACTTC.